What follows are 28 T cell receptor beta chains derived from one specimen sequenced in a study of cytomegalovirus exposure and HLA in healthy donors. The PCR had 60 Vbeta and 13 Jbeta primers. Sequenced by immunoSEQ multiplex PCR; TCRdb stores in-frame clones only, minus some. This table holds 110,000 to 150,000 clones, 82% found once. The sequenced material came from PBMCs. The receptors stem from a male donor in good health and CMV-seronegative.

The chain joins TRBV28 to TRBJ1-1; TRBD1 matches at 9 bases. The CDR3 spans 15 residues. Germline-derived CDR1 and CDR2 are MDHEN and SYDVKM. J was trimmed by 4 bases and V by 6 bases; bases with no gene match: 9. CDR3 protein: CASSITGTGSTEAFF. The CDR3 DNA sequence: TGTGCCAGCAGCATAACCGGGACAGGGAGCACTGAAGCTTTCTTT.

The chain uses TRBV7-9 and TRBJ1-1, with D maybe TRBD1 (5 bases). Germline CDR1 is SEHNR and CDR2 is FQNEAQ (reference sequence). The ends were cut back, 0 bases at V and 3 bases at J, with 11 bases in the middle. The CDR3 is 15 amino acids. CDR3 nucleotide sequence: TGTGCCAGCAGCTTAGCATCAGGGTGGGACACTGAAGCTTTCTTT. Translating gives CASSLASGWDTEAFF.

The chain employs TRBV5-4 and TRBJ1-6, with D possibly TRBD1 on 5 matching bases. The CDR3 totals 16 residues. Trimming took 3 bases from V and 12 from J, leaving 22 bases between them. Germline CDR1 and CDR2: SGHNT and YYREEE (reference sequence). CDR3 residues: CASSYGHGTLDLPLHF. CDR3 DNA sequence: TGTGCCAGCAGCTACGGACACGGGACTCTGGATTTACCCCTCCACTTT.

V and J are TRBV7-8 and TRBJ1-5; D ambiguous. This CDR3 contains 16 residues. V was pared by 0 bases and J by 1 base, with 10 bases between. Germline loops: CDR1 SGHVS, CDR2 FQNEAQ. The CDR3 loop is CASSLAYGLSNQPQHF. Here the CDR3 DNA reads TGTGCCAGCAGCTTAGCGTACGGTTTGAGCAATCAGCCCCAGCATTTT. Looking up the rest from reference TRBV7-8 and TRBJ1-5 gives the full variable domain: GAGVSQSPRYKVAKRGQDVALRCDPISGHVSLFWYQQALGQGPEFLTYFQNEAQLDKSGLPSDRFFAERPEGSVSTLKIQRTQQEDSAVYLCASSLAYGLSNQPQHFGDGTRLSIL.

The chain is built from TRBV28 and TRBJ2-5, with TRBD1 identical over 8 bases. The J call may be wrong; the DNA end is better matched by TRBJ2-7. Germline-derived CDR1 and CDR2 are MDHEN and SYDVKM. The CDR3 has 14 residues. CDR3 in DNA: TGTGCCAGCAGTTCCGGGACAGGAATATACGAGCAGTACTTC. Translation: CASSSGTGIYEQYF.

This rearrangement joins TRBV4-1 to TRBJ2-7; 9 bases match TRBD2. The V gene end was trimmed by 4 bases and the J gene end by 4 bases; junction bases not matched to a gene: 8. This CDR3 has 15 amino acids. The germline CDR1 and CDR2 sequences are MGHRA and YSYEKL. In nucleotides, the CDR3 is TGCGCCAGCAGCCCATTAGCGGGAGATCGATACGAGCAGTACTTC. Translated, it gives CASSPLAGDRYEQYF.

CDR3 sequence (DNA): TGTGCCAGCAGCTTGGTGCGGGGCATTCCTAATGAAAAACTGTTTTTT. This codes for CASSLVRGIPNEKLFF. The chain joins TRBV5-8 to TRBJ1-4; TRBD1 might be the D (5 bases). The CDR3 runs to 16 residues. Germline V lookup: CDR1 SGHTS, CDR2 YDEGEE. With 0 bases removed from V and 3 bases from J, the gap between germline ends came to 12 bases.

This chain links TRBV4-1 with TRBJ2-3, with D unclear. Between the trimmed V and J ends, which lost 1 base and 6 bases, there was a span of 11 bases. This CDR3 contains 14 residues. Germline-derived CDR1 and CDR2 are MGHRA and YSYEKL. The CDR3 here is CASSQVMSPDTQYF. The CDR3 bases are TGCGCCAGCAGCCAAGTTATGAGCCCCGATACGCAGTATTTT.

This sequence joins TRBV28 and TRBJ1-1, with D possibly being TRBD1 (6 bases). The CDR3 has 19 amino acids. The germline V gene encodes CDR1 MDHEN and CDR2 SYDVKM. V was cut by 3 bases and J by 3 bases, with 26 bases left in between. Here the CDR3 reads CASSFKFGGAQISDTEAFF. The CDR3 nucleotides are TGTGCCAGCAGTTTTAAATTCGGGGGGGCGCAAATCTCGGACACTGAAGCTTTCTTT. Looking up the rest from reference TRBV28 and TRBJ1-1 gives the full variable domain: DVKVTQSSRYLVKRTGEKVFLECVQDMDHENMFWYRQDPGLGLRLIYFSYDVKMKEKGDIPEGYSVSREKKERFSLILESASTNQTSMYLCASSFKFGGAQISDTEAFFGQGTRLTVV.

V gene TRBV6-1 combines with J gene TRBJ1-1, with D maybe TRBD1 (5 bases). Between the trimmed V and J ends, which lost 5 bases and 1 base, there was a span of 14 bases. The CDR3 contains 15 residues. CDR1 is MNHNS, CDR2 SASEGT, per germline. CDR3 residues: CASSRGGAGNTEAFF. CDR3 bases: TGTGCCAGCAGTCGCGGAGGGGCTGGGAACACTGAAGCTTTCTTT.

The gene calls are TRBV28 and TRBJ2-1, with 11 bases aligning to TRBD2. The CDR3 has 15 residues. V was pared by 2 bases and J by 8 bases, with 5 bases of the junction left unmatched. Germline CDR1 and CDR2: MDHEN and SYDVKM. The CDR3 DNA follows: TGTGCCAGCAGTTTAACTAGCGGGAGTTATGATGAGCAGTTCTTC. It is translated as CASSLTSGSYDEQFF.

CDR3 sequence reads: CAWSVLPSGGYTF. The DNA for the CDR3 is TGTGCCTGGAGTGTACTGCCATCAGGTGGCTACACCTTC. This chain links TRBV30 with TRBJ1-2; no clear D gene. V shed 0 bases and J shed 7 bases, with 12 bases lying between them. Germline loops: CDR1 GTSNPN, CDR2 SVGIG (reference sequence). The CDR3 loop spans 13 amino acids.

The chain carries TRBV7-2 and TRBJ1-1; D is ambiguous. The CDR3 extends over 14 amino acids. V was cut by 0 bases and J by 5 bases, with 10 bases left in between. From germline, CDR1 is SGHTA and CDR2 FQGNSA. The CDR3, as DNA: TGTGCCAGCAGCTTAGCGTCTGGCGGGACTGAAGCTTTCTTT. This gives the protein CASSLASGGTEAFF.

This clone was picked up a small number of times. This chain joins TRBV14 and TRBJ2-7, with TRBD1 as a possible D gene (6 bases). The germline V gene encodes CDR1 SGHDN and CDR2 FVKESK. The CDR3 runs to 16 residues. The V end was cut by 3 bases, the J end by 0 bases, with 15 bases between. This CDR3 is CASSQLTGVSSYEQYF. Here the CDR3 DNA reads TGTGCCAGCAGCCAGTTGACAGGTGTCAGCTCCTACGAGCAGTACTTC.

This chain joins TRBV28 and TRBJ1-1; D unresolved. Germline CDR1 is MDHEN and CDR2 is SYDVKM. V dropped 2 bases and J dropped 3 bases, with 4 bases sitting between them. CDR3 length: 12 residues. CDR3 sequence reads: CASSLPDTEAFF. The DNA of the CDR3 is TGTGCCAGCAGTTTACCCGACACTGAAGCTTTCTTT. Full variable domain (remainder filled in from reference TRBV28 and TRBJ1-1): DVKVTQSSRYLVKRTGEKVFLECVQDMDHENMFWYRQDPGLGLRLIYFSYDVKMKEKGDIPEGYSVSREKKERFSLILESASTNQTSMYLCASSLPDTEAFFGQGTRLTVV.

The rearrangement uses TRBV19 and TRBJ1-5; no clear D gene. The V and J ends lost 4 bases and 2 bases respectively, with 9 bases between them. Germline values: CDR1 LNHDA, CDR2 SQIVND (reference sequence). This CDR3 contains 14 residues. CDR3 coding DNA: TGTGCCAGTAGTAGGTTGGGCGGCAATCAGCCCCAGCATTTT. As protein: CASSRLGGNQPQHF. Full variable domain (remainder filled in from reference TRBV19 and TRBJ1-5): DGGITQSPKYLFRKEGQNVTLSCEQNLNHDAMYWYRQDPGQGLRLIYYSQIVNDFQKGDIAEGYSVSREKKESFPLTVTSAQKNPTAFYLCASSRLGGNQPQHFGDGTRLSIL.

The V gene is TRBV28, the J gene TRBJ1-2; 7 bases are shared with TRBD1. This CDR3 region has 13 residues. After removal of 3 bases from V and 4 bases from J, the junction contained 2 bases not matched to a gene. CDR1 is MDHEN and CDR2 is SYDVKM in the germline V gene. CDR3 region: CASSFQGVYGYTF. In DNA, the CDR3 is TGTGCCAGCAGTTTTCAGGGGGTCTATGGCTACACCTTC.

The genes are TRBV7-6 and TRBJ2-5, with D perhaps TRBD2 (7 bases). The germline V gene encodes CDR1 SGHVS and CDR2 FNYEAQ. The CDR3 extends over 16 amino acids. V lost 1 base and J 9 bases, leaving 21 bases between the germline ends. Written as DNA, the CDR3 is TGTGCCAGCAGCTTAGTCGCCAGGGGAGGGGTAAGGGCCCAGTACTTC. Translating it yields CASSLVARGGVRAQYF.

The CDR3 here is CASSRLQNEKLFF. For the CDR3, the DNA is TGCGCCAGCAGCAGGTTACAGAATGAAAAACTGTTTTTT. The V and J genes are TRBV5-1 and TRBJ1-4; D gene unclear. The ends were cut back, 4 bases at V and 5 bases at J, with 9 bases in the middle. Per germline, CDR1 SGHRS and CDR2 YFSETQ. This CDR3 is built from 13 residues.

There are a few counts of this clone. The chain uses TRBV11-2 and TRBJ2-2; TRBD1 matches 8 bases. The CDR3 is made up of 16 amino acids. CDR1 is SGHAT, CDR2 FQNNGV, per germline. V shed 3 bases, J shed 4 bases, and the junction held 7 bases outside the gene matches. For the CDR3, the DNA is TGTGCCAGCAGCTTGTGGCAGGGGGCGAGCACCGGGGAGCTGTTTTTT. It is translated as CASSLWQGASTGELFF.

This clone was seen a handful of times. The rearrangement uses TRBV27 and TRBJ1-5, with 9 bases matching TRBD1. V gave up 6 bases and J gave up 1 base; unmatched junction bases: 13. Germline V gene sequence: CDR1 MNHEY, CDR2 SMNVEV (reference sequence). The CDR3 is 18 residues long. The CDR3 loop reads CASRTSGTGIFSNQPQHF. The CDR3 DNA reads TGTGCCAGCAGGACCTCCGGGACAGGGATATTCAGCAATCAGCCCCAGCATTTT.

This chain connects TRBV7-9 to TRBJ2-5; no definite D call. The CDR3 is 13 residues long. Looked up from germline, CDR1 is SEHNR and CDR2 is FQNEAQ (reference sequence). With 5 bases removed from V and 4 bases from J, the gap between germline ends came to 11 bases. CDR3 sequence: CASSQGELETQYF. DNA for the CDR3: TGTGCCAGCAGCCAAGGAGAGTTAGAGACCCAGTACTTC.

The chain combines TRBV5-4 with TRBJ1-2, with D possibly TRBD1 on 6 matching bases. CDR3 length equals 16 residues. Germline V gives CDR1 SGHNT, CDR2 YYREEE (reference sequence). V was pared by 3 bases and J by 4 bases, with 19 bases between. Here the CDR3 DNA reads TGTGCCAGCAGCTCCTTAGGCTGGGGGCGATTCTATGGCTACACCTTC. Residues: CASSSLGWGRFYGYTF.

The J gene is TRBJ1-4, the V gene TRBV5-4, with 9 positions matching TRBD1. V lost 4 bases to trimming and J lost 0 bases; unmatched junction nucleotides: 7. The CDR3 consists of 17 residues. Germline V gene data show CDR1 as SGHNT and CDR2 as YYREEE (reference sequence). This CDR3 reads CASSPGQGSATNEKLFF. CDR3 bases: TGTGCCAGCAGCCCGGGACAGGGTTCTGCAACTAATGAAAAACTGTTTTTT.

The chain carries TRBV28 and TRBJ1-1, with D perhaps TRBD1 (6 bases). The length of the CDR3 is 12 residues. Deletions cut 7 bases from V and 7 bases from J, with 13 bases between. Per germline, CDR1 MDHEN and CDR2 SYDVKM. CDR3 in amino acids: CASTLTGFEAFF. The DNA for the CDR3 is TGTGCCAGCACCCTAACAGGGTTTGAAGCTTTCTTT.

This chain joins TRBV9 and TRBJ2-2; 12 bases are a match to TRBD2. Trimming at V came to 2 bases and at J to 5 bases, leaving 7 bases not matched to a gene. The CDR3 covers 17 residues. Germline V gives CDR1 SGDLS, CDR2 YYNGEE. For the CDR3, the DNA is TGTGCCAGCAGCGTCGGACTAGCGGGACCTTATACCGGGGAGCTGTTTTTT. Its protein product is CASSVGLAGPYTGELFF.

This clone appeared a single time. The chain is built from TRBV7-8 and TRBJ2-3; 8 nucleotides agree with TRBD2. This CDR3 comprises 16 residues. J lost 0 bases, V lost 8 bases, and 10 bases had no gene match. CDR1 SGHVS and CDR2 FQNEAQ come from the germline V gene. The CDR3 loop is CASGPGTRGSTDTQYF. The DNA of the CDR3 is TGTGCCAGCGGGCCCGGGACTAGGGGAAGCACAGATACGCAGTATTTT. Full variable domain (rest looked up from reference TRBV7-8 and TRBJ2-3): GAGVSQSPRYKVAKRGQDVALRCDPISGHVSLFWYQQALGQGPEFLTYFQNEAQLDKSGLPSDRFFAERPEGSVSTLKIQRTQQEDSAVYLCASGPGTRGSTDTQYFGPGTRLTVL.

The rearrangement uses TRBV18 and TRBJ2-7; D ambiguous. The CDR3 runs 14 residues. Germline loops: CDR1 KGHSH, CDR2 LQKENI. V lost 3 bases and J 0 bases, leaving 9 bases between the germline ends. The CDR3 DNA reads TGTGCCAGCTCACCTCCGGCGGACTCCTACGAGCAGTACTTC. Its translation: CASSPPADSYEQYF.